Shown below are 32 T cell receptor beta chains from a single sample sequenced in a study of T-cell reconstitution after alpha-beta-depleted transplantation in children. TCRbeta library construction was performed incorporating unique molecular identifiers. Using its own MiXCR run on the PCR reads, TCRdb lists one record per CDR3 protein. This table has about 200,000 distinct CDR3 sequences, 6.3% appearing once. The sequenced sample was PBMCs, obtained before TCRalphabeta/CD19-depleted stem cell transplant. Source of these receptors: a girl less than two years old with combined immunodeficiency, due to receive a stem cell transplant.

This clonotype came up many times. V gene TRBV29-1 combines with J gene TRBJ2-7; 13 bases align to TRBD2. CDR3 size: 17 residues. The V and J ends lost 5 bases and 10 bases, in that order; junction bases with no gene match: 20. In germline, CDR1 is SQVTM, CDR2 ANQGSEA. CDR3 bases: TGCAGCGTTAGAGACAGGAGAGGACTAGCGGGAGTAGACCGTCAGTACTTC. Protein: CSVRDRRGLAGVDRQYF.

This clonotype was counted only a few times. CDR3 sequence reads: CASSQRYPNVMTGGRSGNTIYF. CDR3 bases: TGCGCCAGCAGCCAACGGTACCCCAACGTTATGACAGGGGGTCGCTCTGGAAACACCATATATTTT. V gene TRBV4-1 combines with J gene TRBJ1-3, with 9 bases that match TRBD1. Germline V gene lookup returns CDR1 MGHRA and CDR2 YSYEKL. The CDR3 totals 22 residues. With V trimmed by 2 bases and J by 0 bases, 20 bases remained unmatched.

The V call is TRBV4-2, the J call TRBJ2-2, with D unclear. The CDR3 loop spans 15 amino acids. From germline, CDR1 is LGHNA and CDR2 YNFKEQ. The V end lost 1 base, the J end lost 0 bases, and 6 bases lay between the germline ends. The CDR3 here is CASSQVTANTGELFF. The CDR3 DNA reads TGTGCCAGCAGCCAAGTTACAGCGAACACCGGGGAGCTGTTTTTT.

This clonotype was observed at least ten times. The gene calls are TRBV12-3 or TRBV12-4 and TRBJ2-3; D call uncertain. The CDR3 is made up of 13 amino acids. Trimming shortened V by 7 bases and J by 6 bases, and 14 bases separated the two germline ends. The CDR3: CASTLVPGDTQYF. CDR3 in DNA: TGTGCCAGCACCCTTGTGCCTGGGGATACGCAGTATTTT.

This clonotype has just a few counts. The genes are TRBV3-1 and TRBJ2-1; tentative D call: TRBD2 (7 bases). Germline V CDR1 and CDR2: LGHDT, YNNKEL (reference sequence). The CDR3 runs to 17 residues. Trimming took 1 base from V and 0 from J, leaving 13 bases between them. The CDR3 is CASSQVGGPSSYNEQFF. CDR3 nucleotide sequence: TGTGCCAGCAGCCAAGTGGGGGGGCCGAGCTCCTACAATGAGCAGTTCTTC.

CDR3 bases: TGTGCCAGCAGCTTAGTCCCGGGACAGGGGTTCCCTGCCTATGGCTACACCTTC. Its protein is CASSLVPGQGFPAYGYTF. The rearrangement links TRBV11-3 to TRBJ1-2, with 10 positions matching TRBD1. CDR1 SGHNT and CDR2 YENEEA come from the germline V gene. Losses at the gene ends were 1 base for V and 4 bases for J; bases not matched to a gene: 12. The length of the CDR3 is 18 residues.

Many counts were recorded for this clonotype. This chain joins TRBV28 and TRBJ2-5; D remains ambiguous. The V and J ends lost 4 bases and 10 bases respectively, with 13 bases between them. CDR1 MDHEN and CDR2 SYDVKM come from the germline V gene. CDR3 size: 12 residues. CDR3 in amino acids: CASSWPGSDQYF. The CDR3 DNA reads as TGTGCCAGCAGTTGGCCAGGCAGCGACCAGTACTTC.

Many counts were recorded for this clonotype. The chain uses TRBV29-1 and TRBJ2-6; no firm D call. V gave up 5 bases and J gave up 0 bases, with 5 bases separating them. CDR3 length: 13 residues. Germline V gene sequence: CDR1 SQVTM, CDR2 ANQGSEA. The CDR3 sequence is CSVPFSGANVLTF. The CDR3 DNA sequence: TGCAGCGTTCCATTCTCTGGGGCCAACGTCCTGACTTTC.

This clonotype was found many times. The chain couples TRBV29-1 to TRBJ2-3, with 7 bases matching TRBD2. CDR3 size: 13 residues. The V and J ends lost 5 bases and 2 bases, in that order; junction bases with no gene match: 4. Germline V CDR1 and CDR2: SQVTM, ANQGSEA. For the CDR3, the DNA is TGCAGCGTTCTAGGACTAGTCACAGATACGCAGTATTTT. Its protein is CSVLGLVTDTQYF.

This clonotype has a count of ten or more. This chain uses TRBV30 with TRBJ1-4; D not resolved. Germline CDR1 and CDR2: GTSNPN and SVGIG (reference sequence). The CDR3 is 11 amino acids. The ends were cut back, 1 base at V and 7 bases at J, with 4 bases in the middle. CDR3 bases: TGTGCCTGGAGTGGAGGTGAAAAACTGTTTTTT. Its protein is CAWSGGEKLFF.

The table lists this clonotype with many counts. The chain joins TRBV29-1 to TRBJ1-2; D gene uncertain. Trimming stripped 2 bases from V and 8 bases from J, with 21 bases between. This CDR3 has 15 residues. CDR1 and CDR2 from the germline V gene are SQVTM and ANQGSEA. Here the CDR3 reads CSVERQPLDAKGYTF. CDR3 in DNA: TGCAGCGTTGAACGACAACCTCTCGACGCGAAAGGCTACACCTTC.

In this sample, this clonotype turned up many times. The CDR3 protein is CSARDSRTTGGEQYF. As DNA, the CDR3 is TGCAGTGCTAGAGATTCTCGGACAACCGGCGGCGAGCAGTACTTC. V is TRBV20-1 and J is TRBJ2-7; D might be TRBD1 (5 bases). The CDR3 extends over 15 amino acids. CDR1 is DFQATT, CDR2 SNEGSKA, per germline (reference sequence). V lost 0 bases and J 6 bases, leaving 18 bases between the germline ends.

This clonotype was detected ten times or more. The rearrangement joins TRBV2 to TRBJ2-5; TRBD2 is a possible D gene (5 bases). Germline CDR1 SNHLY, CDR2 FYNNEI. V dropped 6 bases and J dropped 2 bases, with 31 bases sitting between them. The CDR3 runs 20 residues. The CDR3, as DNA: TGTGCCAGCAGGAATATCGAGGGTCCGGTAGCCCCACTATTTCAAGAGACCCAGTACTTC. Translated, it gives CASRNIEGPVAPLFQETQYF.

This clonotype was recorded many times. V usage is TRBV7-9 and J usage is TRBJ1-1; 9 nucleotides match TRBD1. Germline CDR1 and CDR2: SEHNR and FQNEAQ (reference sequence). This CDR3 spans 15 amino acids. The V segment lost 5 bases and the J segment 4 bases; nucleotides outside the gene matches: 8. CDR3 DNA: TGTGCCAGCAGCACGACGACAGGGGGGGTCACTGAAGCTTTCTTT. It yields the protein CASSTTTGGVTEAFF.

This clonotype has at least ten counts. The rearrangement joins TRBV6-5 to TRBJ2-5; D possibly corresponds to TRBD2 (6 bases). V lost 1 base and J lost 4, with 13 bases in between. This CDR3 is 15 amino acids long. Germline assignment: CDR1 MNHEY and CDR2 SVGAGI. CDR3 DNA sequence: TGTGCCAGCAGTTACTTTTCGGGGGTACGAGAGACCCAGTACTTC. It yields the protein CASSYFSGVRETQYF.

As regards this clonotype: A much larger clone lies a single base off, so this may be a read error. This chain links TRBV20-1 with TRBJ1-1; no clear D. With 0 bases removed from V and 11 bases from J, the gap between germline ends came to 19 bases. CDR3 length equals 14 residues. Germline loops: CDR1 DFQATT, CDR2 SNEGSKA (reference sequence). CDR3 protein: CSARERERLPGAFF. The DNA for the CDR3 is TGCAGTGCTAGAGAACGGGAAAGGCTCCCCGGGGCTTTCTTT.

At least ten counts were recorded for this clonotype. This chain links TRBV2 with TRBJ2-3; D possibly corresponds to TRBD1 (6 bases). The CDR3 loop spans 13 amino acids. From germline, CDR1 is SNHLY and CDR2 FYNNEI. The V and J ends lost 9 bases and 1 base respectively, with 11 bases between them. DNA for the CDR3: TGTGCCAGTTGGACAGACCGCACAGATACGCAGTATTTT. This translates into CASWTDRTDTQYF. Based on the CDR3 plus reference TRBV2 and TRBJ2-3, the full variable domain is EPEVTQTPSHQVTQMGQEVILRCVPISNHLYFYWYRQILGQKVEFLVSFYNNEISEKSEIFDDQFSVERPDGSNFTLKIRSTKLEDSAMYFCASWTDRTDTQYFGPGTRLTVL.

In this sample, this clonotype turned up many times. The chain has TRBV28 and TRBJ2-1; D not resolved. The CDR3 is 17 residues long. Germline V gene lookup returns CDR1 MDHEN and CDR2 SYDVKM. Trimming removed 5 bases from V and 6 bases from J, with 23 bases in between. The CDR3 loop reads CASSPDIIGWASNEQFF. In DNA form, the CDR3 reads TGTGCCAGCAGTCCCGACATTATTGGTTGGGCCTCCAATGAGCAGTTCTTC.

This clonotype was observed at least ten times. The V and J genes are TRBV5-6 and TRBJ1-2, with D unclear. The length of the CDR3 is 14 residues. Germline loops: CDR1 SGHDT, CDR2 YYEEEE. Trimming shortened V by 2 bases and J by 0 bases, and 8 bases separated the two germline ends. The CDR3 loop is CASSFRDPNYGYTF. The CDR3 bases are TGTGCCAGCAGCTTTCGAGATCCTAACTATGGCTACACCTTC.

The CDR3 region has the DNA TGTGCCAGCAGCTTACCGGATAGCGGGGGGTTCACAGATACGCAGTATTTT. It is translated as CASSLPDSGGFTDTQYF. This chain links TRBV11-1 with TRBJ2-3, with 10 bases matching TRBD2. CDR3 length: 17 residues. The germline V gene encodes CDR1 SGHAT and CDR2 FQDESV (reference sequence). The V segment lost 2 bases and the J segment 2 bases; nucleotides outside the gene matches: 7. The variable domain in full, completed from reference TRBV11-1 and TRBJ2-3, reads EAEVAQSPRYKITEKSQAVAFWCDPISGHATLYWYRQILGQGPELLVQFQDESVVDDSQLPKDRFSAERLKGVDSTLKIQPAELGDSAMYLCASSLPDSGGFTDTQYFGPGTRLTVL.

This clonotype came up many times. The genes are TRBV7-8 and TRBJ2-1; 9 positions match TRBD1. In germline, CDR1 is SGHVS, CDR2 FQNEAQ. This CDR3 is 17 amino acids long. The J segment lost 7 bases and the V segment lost 5 bases, leaving 15 bases of the junction unmatched. This CDR3 reads CASSTYAGTGSNNEQFF. DNA for the CDR3: TGTGCCAGCAGCACCTATGCCGGGACAGGGAGTAATAATGAGCAGTTCTTC.

This clonotype was observed a few times. The chain carries TRBV6-4 and TRBJ2-2; a possible D gene is TRBD2 (5 bases). The CDR3 sequence is 13 residues long. CDR1 and CDR2 from the germline V gene are MRHNA and SNTAGT. Between the trimmed V and J ends, which lost 8 bases and 0 bases, there was a span of 7 bases. Written as DNA, the CDR3 is TGTGCCAGCGGACTCCCGAACACCGGGGAGCTGTTTTTT. Translation: CASGLPNTGELFF.

The chain couples TRBV6-5 to TRBJ2-5; the D is unclear. The CDR3 totals 16 residues. The ends were cut back, 8 bases at V and 2 bases at J, with 21 bases in the middle. CDR1 and CDR2 from the germline V gene are MNHEY and SVGAGI. CDR3 amino acids: CASGYGLEVAQETQYF. The CDR3 bases are TGTGCCAGCGGCTACGGGCTAGAGGTAGCACAAGAGACCCAGTACTTC.

In this sample, this clonotype turned up many times. J is TRBJ2-3 and V is TRBV4-3; 7 bases match TRBD2. Trimming cost V 0 bases and J 3 bases; bases outside gene matches: 9. From germline, CDR1 is LGHNA and CDR2 YSLEER. The CDR3 loop spans 17 amino acids. CDR3 sequence reads: CASSQDGGGSRTDTQYF. Here the CDR3 DNA reads TGCGCCAGCAGCCAAGATGGAGGCGGGAGTCGGACAGATACGCAGTATTTT.

This sequence joins TRBV29-1 and TRBJ2-5, with 11 bases that match TRBD2. V lost 8 bases to trimming and J lost 3 bases; unmatched junction nucleotides: 5. The V gene's germline CDR1 is SQVTM and CDR2 ANQGSEA. This CDR3 spans 13 amino acids. In DNA, the CDR3 is TGCAGCAAGACTAGCGGGATCGAAGAGACCCAGTACTTC. Translation: CSKTSGIEETQYF.

There are a few counts of this clonotype. The CDR3 protein is CASSTIGRVSDGYTF. Written as DNA, the CDR3 is TGTGCCAGCAGCACAATTGGCAGGGTGTCTGATGGCTACACCTTC. This chain links TRBV7-9 with TRBJ1-2; possibly TRBD1 for D (5 bases). Germline CDR1 SEHNR, CDR2 FQNEAQ (reference sequence). Trimming stripped 5 bases from V and 6 bases from J, with 19 bases between. CDR3 length equals 15 residues.

This chain uses TRBV5-6 with TRBJ2-1; 7 nucleotides align to TRBD2. The CDR3 covers 16 residues. Trimming removed 1 base from V and 7 bases from J; junction bases left unmatched: 11. Germline V gene lookup returns CDR1 SGHDT and CDR2 YYEEEE. Here the CDR3 DNA reads TGTGCCAGCAGCTTGAGTGGGCGGGAGCGTAGGAATGAGCAGTTCTTC. This translates into CASSLSGRERRNEQFF.

This clonotype has a count of ten or more. The chain employs TRBV28 and TRBJ1-4; TRBD1 matches at 9 bases. The germline CDR1 and CDR2 sequences are MDHEN and SYDVKM. Losses at the gene ends were 5 bases for V and 7 bases for J; bases not matched to a gene: 11. This CDR3 is 16 amino acids long. The CDR3 sequence: CASSQTGTGPGEKLFF. In DNA form, the CDR3 reads TGTGCCAGCAGTCAAACCGGGACAGGGCCGGGTGAAAAACTGTTTTTT.

This clonotype was picked up many times. The rearrangement joins TRBV5-1 to TRBJ2-7; perhaps TRBD1 as D (6 bases). The CDR3 consists of 14 residues. Germline CDR1 and CDR2: SGHRS and YFSETQ. Trimming pared 4 bases from V and 2 bases from J, leaving 13 bases between. CDR3 loop: CASSHGDTTYEQYF. The CDR3 region has the DNA TGCGCCAGCAGCCATGGGGACACCACCTACGAGCAGTACTTC.

This clonotype was counted at least ten times. This chain connects TRBV4-1 to TRBJ2-2; D is perhaps TRBD1 (6 bases). Trimming left V 2 bases short and J 3 bases short, with 13 bases between. The CDR3 spans 16 residues. In germline, CDR1 is MGHRA, CDR2 YSYEKL. CDR3 amino acids: CASSQWGLRDTGELFF. CDR3 DNA: TGCGCCAGCAGCCAATGGGGGCTAAGGGACACCGGGGAGCTGTTTTTT.

This clonotype was seen ten or more times. The V call is TRBV19, the J call TRBJ2-6; weak D call: TRBD1 (6 bases). The germline V gene encodes CDR1 LNHDA and CDR2 SQIVND (reference sequence). The CDR3 totals 14 residues. The V end was cut by 7 bases, the J end by 4 bases, with 11 bases between. The CDR3 is CASNRDHGANVLTF. CDR3 bases: TGTGCCAGTAACAGGGATCACGGGGCCAACGTCCTGACTTTC.

In its sample, this clonotype was seen many times. The CDR3 DNA reads as TGTGCCAGTACCCCTGACAGGGCTAGCACAGATACGCAGTATTTT. Its protein is CASTPDRASTDTQYF. This sequence joins TRBV19 and TRBJ2-3, with 7 nucleotides matching TRBD1. The CDR3 loop spans 15 amino acids. Trimming cost V 7 bases and J 0 bases; bases outside gene matches: 7. CDR1 LNHDA and CDR2 SQIVND come from the germline V gene (reference sequence).